Listed below are T cell receptor beta chains from one sample, sequenced in a study of preoperative IRX-2 immunotherapy in early breast cancer. Libraries were prepared by immunoSEQ multiplex PCR; TCRdb keeps only in-frame clonotypes and omits some of them. The table lists approximately 98,000 clones, roughly 90% of them singletons, with roughly 2% in the top ten. The material sequenced was tumor tissue, taken after IRX-2 immunotherapy. Every receptor here comes from a human donor with breast cancer. CDR3s include the opening cysteine and the closing phenylalanine or tryptophan. D genes are given only for firm matches. A clone size is listed for some rows: how often the clone was seen (once, few, many), or a class if it is expanded.

DNA: TGTGCCAGCAAAACCGGGGGGGTCTCTACCCAGCCCCAGCATTTT; CDR3: CASKTGGVSTQPQHF; D: .; size: .; J: TRBJ1-5; V: TRBV19
DNA: TGCGCCAGCAGCCAGGAGGCAGGGAAGGATGGCTACACCTTC; CDR3: CASSQEAGKDGYTF; D: .; size: .; J: TRBJ1-2; V: TRBV5-1
DNA: TGTGCCAGTAGTAACTGGGAGGACTATGGCTACACCTTC; CDR3: CASSNWEDYGYTF; D: .; size: .; J: TRBJ1-2; V: TRBV19
DNA: TGTGCCAGCGGAGGCGGGGTCAGAGGACTTAAGAACACCGGGGAGCTGTTTTTT; CDR3: CASGGGVRGLKNTGELFF; D: .; size: .; J: TRBJ2-2; V: TRBV9
DNA: TGCGCCAGCAGCAAGACCGGGACAGGGGTAAATGAAAAACTGTTTTTT; CDR3: CASSKTGTGVNEKLFF; D: TRBD1; size: .; J: TRBJ1-4; V: TRBV5-1
DNA: TGCGCCAGCAGCCATTACAGGGAGAGCACTGAAGCTTTCTTT; CDR3: CASSHYRESTEAFF; D: .; size: .; J: TRBJ1-1; V: TRBV5-1
DNA: TGTGCCAGCTCACCACCTACTAGCGGCGGGGATACGCAGTATTTT; CDR3: CASSPPTSGGDTQYF; D: TRBD2; size: .; J: TRBJ2-3; V: TRBV18
DNA: TGCGCCAGCAGCTTGGGCCAGCTAGCGGGAATACCTAATGAGCAGTTCTTC; CDR3: CASSLGQLAGIPNEQFF; D: TRBD2; size: .; J: TRBJ2-1; V: TRBV5-1
DNA: TGTGCCAGCAGCCAAGATCACTGGGAAAGCAGCTCCTACGAGCAGTACTTC; CDR3: CASSQDHWESSSYEQYF; D: .; size: .; J: TRBJ2-7; V: TRBV14
DNA: TGCGCCAGCAGTTTATGGGACCCCCCCTACAATGAGCAGTTCTTC; CDR3: CASSLWDPPYNEQFF; D: .; size: .; J: TRBJ2-1; V: TRBV5-1
DNA: TGTGCCAGTAGCCCCGTGGAGGGCCGTTGGACTGAAGCTTTCTTT; CDR3: CASSPVEGRWTEAFF; D: .; size: once; J: TRBJ1-1; V: TRBV19
DNA: TGTGCCAGCAGTTTATCTGGCGGTCAGCCCCAGCATTTT; CDR3: CASSLSGGQPQHF; D: .; size: .; J: TRBJ1-5; V: TRBV28
DNA: TGTGCCAGCAGCTTTGGGGTAGCGGGAGGGACCCAGTACTTC; CDR3: CASSFGVAGGTQYF; D: TRBD2; size: .; J: TRBJ2-5; V: TRBV11-3
DNA: TGCGCCAGCAGCCCTACAGGGTTGAGCAATCAGCCCCAGCATTTT; CDR3: CASSPTGLSNQPQHF; D: .; size: .; J: TRBJ1-5; V: TRBV5-1
DNA: TGTGCCAGCAGCTCGAGAGGGGATGGGAGCACAGATACGCAGTATTTT; CDR3: CASSSRGDGSTDTQYF; D: .; size: few; J: TRBJ2-3; V: TRBV11-3
DNA: TGCGCCAGCAGCTGGGAAACGAATCAGCCCCAGCATTTT; CDR3: CASSWETNQPQHF; D: .; size: .; J: TRBJ1-5; V: TRBV23-1
DNA: TGTGCCAGCAGTTTATATATCTACGAGCAGTACTTC; CDR3: CASSLYIYEQYF; D: .; size: .; J: TRBJ2-7; V: TRBV28
DNA: TGTGCCAGCAGAAAACAGGGGTTCTATAATTCACCCCTCCACTTT; CDR3: CASRKQGFYNSPLHF; D: TRBD1; size: .; J: TRBJ1-6; V: TRBV28
DNA: TGTGCCAGTAGTATGCAGGGTCCTCAGCCCCAGCATTTT; CDR3: CASSMQGPQPQHF; D: .; size: .; J: TRBJ1-5; V: TRBV19
DNA: TGTGCCAGTAGTATAACAGCATCAGGGGCCCATCAGCCCCAGCATTTT; CDR3: CASSITASGAHQPQHF; D: .; size: .; J: TRBJ1-5; V: TRBV19
DNA: TGTGCCAGCAGTAGACTTTCCGGGACAGGGCAGGGGGCCAACGTCCTGACTTTC; CDR3: CASSRLSGTGQGANVLTF; D: TRBD1; size: few; J: TRBJ2-6; V: TRBV6-8
DNA: TGTGCCAGCAGCGTTCAGGCCAGGGCCAACATCCTGACTTTC; CDR3: CASSVQARANILTF; D: .; size: .; J: TRBJ2-6; V: TRBV11-3
DNA: TGTGCCAGCAGTTACCCGAGTGATGGTCGCGGGGAGCTGTTTTTT; CDR3: CASSYPSDGRGELFF; D: .; size: .; J: TRBJ2-2; V: TRBV6-8
DNA: TGCGCCAGCAGTGAGGTAGGAACACTGATAGCTTTCTTT; CDR3: CASSEVGTLIAFF; D: .; size: few; J: TRBJ1-1; V: TRBV10-2
DNA: TGTGCCAGCAGTGAAACTCGAGGAAACACCATATATTTT; CDR3: CASSETRGNTIYF; D: .; size: .; J: TRBJ1-3; V: TRBV25-1
DNA: TGTGCCAGTCAGACAGGGGCTAGCAATCAGCCCCAGCATTTT; CDR3: CASQTGASNQPQHF; D: .; size: .; J: TRBJ1-5; V: TRBV12-2
DNA: TGCGCCAGCAGCCTCGGACAGGCTGATTTCTCCTACGAGCAGTACTTC; CDR3: CASSLGQADFSYEQYF; D: TRBD1; size: .; J: TRBJ2-7; V: TRBV5-1
DNA: TGTGCCACCAGCAGTTCCGCGGCAGGGCATAATGAAAAACTGTTTTTT; CDR3: CATSSSAAGHNEKLFF; D: .; size: few; J: TRBJ1-4; V: TRBV15
DNA: TGTGCCAGCAGTCCTTCCCACCCTGCCACAGATACGCAGTATTTT; CDR3: CASSPSHPATDTQYF; D: .; size: .; J: TRBJ2-3; V: TRBV6-8
DNA: TGCGCCAGCAGTTCGGGACAATCCTACAATGAGCAGTTCTTC; CDR3: CASSSGQSYNEQFF; D: .; size: .; J: TRBJ2-1; V: TRBV5-1
DNA: TGTGCCAGCAGCCGCGAAGATCGGATCAAGCAGTACTTC; CDR3: CASSREDRIKQYF; D: .; size: .; J: TRBJ2-7; V: TRBV7-1
DNA: TGTGCCAGCAGTTTATCCATCCCTGACGACACGGTGCTCGTGGCTTTCTTT; CDR3: CASSLSIPDDTVLVAFF; D: .; size: .; J: TRBJ1-1; V: TRBV28
DNA: TGTGCCAGCACCTTACTAGGGGAGGAGACCCAGTACTTC; CDR3: CASTLLGEETQYF; D: .; size: .; J: TRBJ2-5; V: TRBV28
DNA: TGTGCCAGCAGCCAGCGGACGGACACTGAAGCTTTCTTT; CDR3: CASSQRTDTEAFF; D: .; size: .; J: TRBJ1-1; V: TRBV7-8
DNA: TGTGCCTGGAGTGTCTGGGGGGGATCCTACGAGCAGTACTTT; CDR3: CAWSVWGGSYEQYF; D: TRBD2; size: .; J: TRBJ2-7; V: TRBV30
DNA: TGCGCCAGCAAGATAACAGGGGTAACTAATGAAAAACTGTTTTTT; CDR3: CASKITGVTNEKLFF; D: TRBD1; size: .; J: TRBJ1-4; V: TRBV5-1
DNA: TGTGCCAGCAGTTACCCGAGTCGCAGAAACTCCTACGAGCAGTACTTC; CDR3: CASSYPSRRNSYEQYF; D: .; size: .; J: TRBJ2-7; V: TRBV6-8
DNA: TGTGCCAGCAGTTTTACAGGGACCTATGGCTACACCTTC; CDR3: CASSFTGTYGYTF; D: .; size: few; J: TRBJ1-2; V: TRBV28
DNA: TGTGCCAGCAGCTCCGACAGGGAGGCCACTGAAGCTTTCTTT; CDR3: CASSSDREATEAFF; D: TRBD1; size: .; J: TRBJ1-1; V: TRBV11-3
DNA: TGTGCCAGCTCACCCCAGCCCATAACCGGGGCCAACGTCCTGACTTTC; CDR3: CASSPQPITGANVLTF; D: .; size: .; J: TRBJ2-6; V: TRBV18
DNA: TGTGCCAGCTCACCAGGGACAGGGAACTATGGCTACACCTTC; CDR3: CASSPGTGNYGYTF; D: TRBD1; size: .; J: TRBJ1-2; V: TRBV18
DNA: TGTGCCAGCAGACAGGGTAATAACTACGAGCAGTACTTC; CDR3: CASRQGNNYEQYF; D: .; size: .; J: TRBJ2-7; V: TRBV28